Listed below are T cell receptor beta chains from one sample, sequenced in a study of blood T cells in healthy people across ages. TCRdb passed the 5' RACE reads through MiXCR, listing each CDR3 protein once. The sample has about 1.4 million distinct CDR3 sequences, 59% seen once. Sequencing was performed on blood. These receptors all stem from a man aged 18-30 years in good health. Both conserved end residues are part of each CDR3. Clone sizes are given selectively: once, few, many, or a class where the clone is expanded.

v_gene	abundance	j_gene	CDR3aa
TRBV2	-	TRBJ1-2	CATDGGADYSYTF
TRBV27	-	-	CASSAYRGGQETQYF
TRBV12-3/TRBV12-4	few	TRBJ1-4	CASSFRTGLGEKLFF
TRBV20-1	-	TRBJ2-1	CSARDGTGDVMTQFF
TRBV7-2	many	TRBJ2-3	CASSLPDTQYF
TRBV27	-	TRBJ1-2	CASSFQGNGYTF
TRBV20-1	-	TRBJ2-3	CSAEERGGTDTQYF
TRBV6-1	-	TRBJ2-7	CATADYEQYF
TRBV28	-	TRBJ1-5	CAGSPRLINQPQHF
TRBV9	-	TRBJ2-3	CASSRIDGTDTQYF
TRBV12-3/TRBV12-4	once	TRBJ2-1	CASRPDGLAGGYNEQFF
TRBV5-1	-	TRBJ2-7	CASSFEGRIDYEQYF
TRBV15	-	TRBJ1-2	CATSRGLPGHIYGYTF
TRBV6-5	-	TRBJ2-5	CASSLGSAVPQETQYF
TRBV4-3	-	TRBJ2-3	CASSRGQGIGDTQYF
TRBV20-1	-	TRBJ2-7	CSARDPQGVAERYF
TRBV20-1	-	TRBJ1-2	CSANSGTGYTF
TRBV7-9	-	TRBJ2-6	CASSPGILSGANVLTF
TRBV7-9	-	TRBJ2-1	CASSSSDSDNEQFF
TRBV7-6	-	TRBJ2-1	CASSLHGGVREESYNEQFF
TRBV4-1	-	TRBJ2-3	CASAGVETDTQYF
TRBV12-3/TRBV12-4	few	TRBJ1-2	CASSSDMGYGYTF
TRBV10-3	-	TRBJ2-5	CAIKMTSSPGETQYF
TRBV6-1	-	TRBJ2-2	CASSQEIGELFF
TRBV5-1	once	TRBJ2-7	CASSLVGRAQLRVRAYEQYF
TRBV7-9	-	TRBJ2-6	CASSLGVLASGANVLTF
TRBV7-8	-	TRBJ2-1	CASSLEVAGAAEQFF
TRBV12-3/TRBV12-4	few	TRBJ2-3	CASSSNPQGGTDTQYF
TRBV2	-	TRBJ1-1	CASREPDRVERDTEAFF
TRBV5-6	few	TRBJ1-2	CASSLGQGPYGYTF
TRBV4-1	few	TRBJ2-3	CASSQVVPDTQYF
TRBV28	-	TRBJ2-1	CASSLGLGPNEQFF
TRBV6-5	-	TRBJ1-5	CASSGGFGGIQPQHF
TRBV4-1	-	TRBJ2-7	CASGKVSLPDEQYF
TRBV7-9	-	TRBJ1-6	CASRPRSGLNSPLHF
TRBV6-4	few	TRBJ2-1	CASSSSGENNEQFF
TRBV24-1	-	TRBJ1-2	CATMFDGYTF
TRBV6-5	-	TRBJ1-2	CASRIPGGYGYTF
TRBV11-1	few	TRBJ1-1	CASSRELNTEAFF
TRBV29-1	few	TRBJ2-1	CSVVPSGQNNEQFF
TRBV7-9	few	TRBJ2-7	CASSPPLAGPYEQYF
TRBV6-5	-	TRBJ1-1	CASSYLGGKNTEAFF
TRBV5-6	-	TRBJ2-1	CASSLGWPEQFF
TRBV20-1	-	TRBJ2-5	CSAGTEWKETQYF
TRBV2	few	TRBJ2-3	CASSEARGKADTQYF
TRBV2	-	-	CASTPASYEQYF